These 16 T cell receptor beta chains originate from one sample sequenced in a study of blood T cell repertoires in COVID-19. Assay: immunoSEQ multiplex PCR; the TCRdb copy retains only in-frame clones and omits some. The sample lists 60,000 to 80,000 clones; about nine tenths were seen once. Sequenced sample: peripheral blood. The receptors stem from a woman of 80 years or more with acute or convalescent COVID-19.

This chain joins TRBV5-1 and TRBJ2-5; perhaps TRBD2 as D (6 bases). CDR3 length: 16 residues. Germline-derived CDR1 and CDR2 are SGHRS and YFSETQ. V lost 0 bases and J 1 base, leaving 13 bases between the germline ends. The CDR3: CASSLGWRDFQETQYF. CDR3 DNA: TGCGCCAGCAGCTTGGGGTGGCGGGACTTCCAAGAGACCCAGTACTTC.

This CDR3 is CASQGGPNYGYTF. The CDR3 region has the DNA TGCGCCAGCCAGGGGGGCCCCAACTATGGCTACACCTTC. This chain connects TRBV5-1 to TRBJ1-2; TRBD1 agrees at 7 bases. CDR1 SGHRS and CDR2 YFSETQ come from the germline V gene. This CDR3 has 13 amino acids. After removal of 7 bases from V and 2 bases from J, the junction contained 5 bases not matched to a gene. Complete variable domain (other parts from reference TRBV5-1 and TRBJ1-2): KAGVTQTPRYLIKTRGQQVTLSCSPISGHRSVSWYQQTPGQGLQFLFEYFSETQRNKGNFPGRFSGRQFSNSRSEMNVSTLELGDSALYLCASQGGPNYGYTFGSGTRLTVV.

The chain recombines TRBV19 with TRBJ2-3; TRBD2 matches at 8 bases. This CDR3 is 15 amino acids long. The V gene end was trimmed by 9 bases and the J gene end by 2 bases; junction bases not matched to a gene: 10. Germline-derived CDR1 and CDR2 are LNHDA and SQIVND (reference sequence). CDR3 in amino acids: CASRTSGRSTDTQYF. Here the CDR3 DNA reads TGTGCCAGCAGAACAAGCGGGAGATCCACAGATACGCAGTATTTT.

The CDR3 region is CASSIDTGYQETQYF. In DNA form, the CDR3 reads TGTGCCAGCAGTATTGATACAGGGTACCAAGAGACCCAGTACTTC. The J gene is TRBJ2-5, the V gene TRBV6-2 or TRBV6-3, with a possible D match to TRBD1 (6 bases). CDR1 is MNHEY, CDR2 SVGEGT, per germline. The V end was cut by 5 bases, the J end by 0 bases, with 13 bases between. The CDR3 runs to 15 residues.

This sequence joins TRBV19 and TRBJ2-7; 8 nucleotides line up with TRBD2. Germline loops: CDR1 LNHDA, CDR2 SQIVND (reference sequence). J gave up 0 bases and V 10 bases, and 11 bases lay outside the gene matches. The CDR3 has 15 amino acids. CDR3 nucleotide sequence: TGTGCCACTCGACGGGAGGGGCGATTCTCCTACGAGCAGTACTTC. Translating gives CATRREGRFSYEQYF.

CDR3 DNA: TGTGCCAGCTCACCGGGACTGGAACAAGAGACCCAGTACTTC. It specifies CASSPGLEQETQYF. J is TRBJ2-5 and V is TRBV18; D perhaps matches TRBD2 (6 bases). The CDR3 is 14 amino acids. The V gene lost 3 bases and the J gene lost 2 bases, with 10 bases spanning the gap. Germline V gene sequence: CDR1 KGHSH, CDR2 LQKENI.

The chain links TRBV29-1 to TRBJ1-2, with TRBD1 matching 8 bases. Germline V gene sequence: CDR1 SQVTM, CDR2 ANQGSEA. V was clipped by 4 bases and J by 7 bases; unmatched bases: 11. The CDR3 sequence is 14 residues long. Here the CDR3 DNA reads TGCAGCGTTGGGTCGAGGGAGGACAGGGCTGGCTACACCTTC. Translating it yields CSVGSREDRAGYTF.

The CDR3 nucleotides are TGTGCCACAGGACAGGGACGCCACGAGCAGTACTTC. This sequence encodes CATGQGRHEQYF. V gene TRBV19 combines with J gene TRBJ2-7; TRBD1 matches 8 bases. Germline assignment: CDR1 LNHDA and CDR2 SQIVND (reference sequence). The CDR3 runs to 12 residues. V shed 10 bases and J 5 bases; nucleotides not matched to a gene: 7.

The V and J genes are TRBV5-1 and TRBJ2-5; D perhaps matches TRBD2 (5 bases). Deletions cut 8 bases from V and 0 bases from J, with 14 bases between. There are 14 residues in the CDR3. Germline V gives CDR1 SGHRS, CDR2 YFSETQ. CDR3 coding DNA: TGCGCCAGTGCCCTATCGGGGAACCAAGAGACCCAGTACTTC. Translating it yields CASALSGNQETQYF.

V and J are TRBV4-3 and TRBJ1-2, with D unresolved. Trimming left V 1 base short and J 7 bases short, with 16 bases between. The germline gives CDR1 LGHNA, CDR2 YSLEER. This CDR3 contains 15 residues. DNA for the CDR3: TGCGCCAGCAGCCAAGGAGGAGGACCTATGGGTGGCTACACCTTC. This codes for CASSQGGGPMGGYTF.

This clone was detected once. The J gene is TRBJ1-5, the V gene TRBV28, with 8 bases lining up with TRBD1. With 10 bases clipped from V and 12 bases from J, the junction kept 5 bases outside the gene matches. CDR1 and CDR2 from the germline V gene are MDHEN and SYDVKM. This CDR3 comprises 10 residues. In DNA form, the CDR3 reads TGTGCCACCGCGGACAGGGTCCAGCATTTT. It codes for CATADRVQHF.

The chain has TRBV7-9 and TRBJ1-5; D is perhaps TRBD1 (5 bases). Per germline, CDR1 SEHNR and CDR2 FQNEAQ (reference sequence). The CDR3 consists of 12 residues. Trimming took 4 bases from V and 9 from J, leaving 10 bases between them. This CDR3 is CASSSGGRPQHF. In nucleotides, the CDR3 is TGTGCCAGCAGCTCGGGGGGACGGCCCCAGCATTTT.

The chain couples TRBV3-1 (or the pseudogene TRBV3-2) to TRBJ1-5, with 7 nucleotides matching TRBD1. The V gene end was trimmed by 4 bases and the J gene end by 4 bases; junction bases not matched to a gene: 13. Germline V gives CDR1 LGHDT, CDR2 YNNKEL (reference sequence). The CDR3 consists of 17 residues. The CDR3 DNA reads as TGTGCCAGCAGCCCCCTCCCCGGGACAGTTTATAATCAGCCCCAGCATTTT. Translated, it gives CASSPLPGTVYNQPQHF.

This clone was seen more than once but under ten times. The V call is TRBV7-6, the J call TRBJ1-6; 8 positions agree with TRBD1. The trim removed 2 bases at V and 3 bases at J, leaving 6 bases unmatched. The CDR3 loop spans 17 amino acids. CDR1 and CDR2 (germline): SGHVS, FNYEAQ. This CDR3 reads CASSLTPTGVYNSPLHF. The CDR3 DNA reads as TGTGCCAGCAGCTTAACACCGACAGGGGTCTATAATTCACCCCTCCACTTT.

The chain links TRBV12-3 or TRBV12-4 to TRBJ1-2; D remains ambiguous. This CDR3 comprises 10 residues. With 6 bases removed from V and 8 bases from J, the gap between germline ends came to 7 bases. CDR3 loop: CASSSGGYTF. The CDR3 DNA reads as TGTGCCAGCAGCTCGGGGGGCTACACCTTC.

The J gene is TRBJ1-1, the V gene TRBV5-1, with TRBD1 matching 9 bases. The V gene end was trimmed by 0 bases and the J gene end by 4 bases; junction bases not matched to a gene: 13. The CDR3 runs to 18 residues. Per germline, CDR1 SGHRS and CDR2 YFSETQ. The DNA for the CDR3 is TGCGCCAGCAGCTTGGCCACGGGGGGACAGGGTGGACGCACTGAAGCTTTCTTT. Its protein product is CASSLATGGQGGRTEAFF.